This TCR beta chain was retrieved from a study of shared clonotypes between healthy human individuals. Whole-study context: Three CD4 naive, three CD4 memory, two CD8 naive and one CD8 memory plate were used per donor. Study conclusions and caveats: Sorted-subset sequencing, rarefaction showed, was incomplete despite large depth. On the whole, naive subsets had larger estimated richness than memory subsets had.

Replicate PCRs run on sorted subsets employed 150 to 250 ng DNA, around 27,000 T cell genomes. Method: immunoSEQ multiplex PCR; TCRdb's copy keeps in-frame clones and lacks some. The table includes 850,000 to 1,200,000 clones, roughly 80% detected once. The CDR3 sequence is 16 residues long. The junction had 10 bases not matched to a gene; V was cut back by 5 bases and J by 6 bases. Germline CDR1 is SGHRS and CDR2 is YFSETQ. As for this clone: Its antigen is unidentified.

This sequence was found in a man aged 18 to 35 in good health. This sequence joins TRBV5-1 and TRBJ2-2; TRBD1 aligns across 10 bases. Sequenced sample: memory CD4+ T cells sorted from blood. Subset: CD45RA-negative fraction. In DNA, the CDR3 is TGCGCCAGCAGGCGAATTTCGGGGACAGGGGCCGGGGAGCTGTTTTTT. Translation gives CASRRISGTGAGELFF.